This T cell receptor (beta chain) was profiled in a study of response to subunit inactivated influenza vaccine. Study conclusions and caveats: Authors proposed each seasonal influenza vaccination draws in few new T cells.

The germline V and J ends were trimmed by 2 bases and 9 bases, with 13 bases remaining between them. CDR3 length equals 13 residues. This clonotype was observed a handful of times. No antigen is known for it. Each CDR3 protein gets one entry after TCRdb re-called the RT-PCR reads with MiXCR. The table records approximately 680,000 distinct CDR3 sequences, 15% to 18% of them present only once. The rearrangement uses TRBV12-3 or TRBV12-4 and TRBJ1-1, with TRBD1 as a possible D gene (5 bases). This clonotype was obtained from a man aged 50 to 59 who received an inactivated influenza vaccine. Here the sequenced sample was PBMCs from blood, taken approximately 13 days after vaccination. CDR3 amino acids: CASSLMSGSQAFF. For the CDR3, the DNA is TGTGCCAGCAGTTTAATGTCAGGGAGTCAAGCTTTCTTT.